The clone carrying this TCR beta chain was counted many times. How the authors handled the data: The study built a papillary thyroid cancer distant-metastasis classifier from CDR3 differences across clinicopathological groups. TCRdb re-processed the PCR reads through MiXCR. The V and J calls follow TCRdb's processing rather than the paper's. The sample carries around 26,000 clones, around 14% recorded once. Thyroid surgery was performed in patients who had received no treatment beforehand. This sample stems from a study of metastatic and nonmetastatic thyroid tumors. Background on the study: Patients with malignant and benign thyroid disease provided blood and tumor or nodule tissue, whose repertoires were compared.

This CDR3 spans 16 amino acids. Germline V CDR1 and CDR2: SEHNR, FQNEAQ (reference sequence). Trimming cost V 3 bases and J 6 bases; bases outside gene matches: 6. Sequenced input: blood. J is TRBJ2-1 and V is TRBV7-9, with 12 nucleotides matching TRBD2. This receptor was obtained from a female donor with papillary thyroid cancer or a benign thyroid nodule (not recorded which). Some clones in this sample may be carry-over from other donors' samples. The CDR3 nucleotides read TGTGCCAGCAGCTTCTCGACTAGCGGGAGAGGCAATGAGCAGTTCTTC. Translated, it gives CASSFSTSGRGNEQFF.